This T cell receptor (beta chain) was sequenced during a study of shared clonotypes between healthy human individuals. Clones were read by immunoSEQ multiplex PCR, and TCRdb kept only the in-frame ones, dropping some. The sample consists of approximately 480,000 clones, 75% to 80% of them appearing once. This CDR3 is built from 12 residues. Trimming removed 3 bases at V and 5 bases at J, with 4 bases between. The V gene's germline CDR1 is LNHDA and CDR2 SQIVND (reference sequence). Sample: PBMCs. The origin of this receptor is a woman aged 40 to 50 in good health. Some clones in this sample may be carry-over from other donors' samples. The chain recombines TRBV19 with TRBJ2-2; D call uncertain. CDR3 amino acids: CASSMRTGELFF. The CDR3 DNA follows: TGTGCCAGTAGTATGAGAACCGGGGAGCTGTTTTTT.